Listed below are T cell receptor beta chains from one sample, sequenced in a study of cytomegalovirus exposure and HLA in healthy donors. This table comes from immunoSEQ multiplex PCR, and its TCRdb copy is limited to in-frame clones, with some not included. The profile covers about 96,000 clones, with 65% to 85% appearing a single time and 2.7% taken by the ten largest. The sequenced sample consisted of PBMCs. These receptors originate from a man aged 30 to 39 in good health and CMV-seronegative. Each CDR3 is given with its conserved first and last residue. D genes are given only for firm matches. Clone size, where shown, is once, few, many, or a class for clones that have expanded.

D: .; J: TRBJ2-1; size: .; V: TRBV29-1; DNA: TGCAGCTATTTTAAGGTGGGGCCTTTGGATGAGCAGTTCTTC; CDR3: CSYFKVGPLDEQFF
D: TRBD1; J: TRBJ1-2; size: .; V: TRBV5-8; DNA: TGTGCCAGCAGCCCCGATACAGGGGGTGAGGGATATGGCTACACCTTC; CDR3: CASSPDTGGEGYGYTF
D: .; J: TRBJ1-1; size: .; V: TRBV5-4; DNA: TGTGCCAGCAGCTTGGGGGGGGGTATGAACACTGAAGCTTTCTTT; CDR3: CASSLGGGMNTEAFF
D: TRBD2; J: TRBJ2-3; size: .; V: TRBV6-1; DNA: TGTGCCAGCAGTGAAGGCCTAGCGGGGGGGTATAGCCCAGATACGCAGTATTTT; CDR3: CASSEGLAGGYSPDTQYF
D: TRBD1; J: TRBJ1-4; size: once; V: TRBV19; DNA: TGTGCCAGTAGTCCCCGGACAGGGCAAGGAAAACTGTTTTTT; CDR3: CASSPRTGQGKLFF
D: .; J: TRBJ1-2; size: many; V: TRBV2; DNA: TGTGCCAGCATCCCACAAGGACAGAGCTACACCTTC; CDR3: CASIPQGQSYTF
D: .; J: TRBJ2-7; size: .; V: TRBV6-1; DNA: TGTGCCAGCAGAGCAACAGGGTCTTACCTCGACGAGCAGTACTTC; CDR3: CASRATGSYLDEQYF
D: .; J: TRBJ1-1; size: few; V: TRBV5-1; DNA: TGCGCCAGCAGCTTTAGTCAGGGGACGCTGAACACTGAAGCTTTCTTT; CDR3: CASSFSQGTLNTEAFF
D: .; J: TRBJ2-5; size: few; V: TRBV7-9; DNA: TGTGCCAGCAGCTTAGCGGGGGGGCAAGGAGAGACCCAGTACTTC; CDR3: CASSLAGGQGETQYF
D: TRBD2; J: TRBJ2-3; size: .; V: TRBV5-6; DNA: TGTGCCAGCAACGGGAGGGGAACAGATACGCAGTATTTT; CDR3: CASNGRGTDTQYF
D: .; J: TRBJ2-5; size: .; V: TRBV5-1; DNA: TGCGCCAGCAGCTTCGAGATACAAGAGACCCAGTACTTC; CDR3: CASSFEIQETQYF
D: .; J: TRBJ2-5; size: .; V: TRBV7-9; DNA: TGTGCCAGCAGCTTAACCGGGACACTCGAAGAGACCCAGTACTTC; CDR3: CASSLTGTLEETQYF
D: .; J: TRBJ1-5; size: once; V: TRBV13; DNA: TGTGCCAGCAGTCTAGGAGGGAGCCGGCCCCAGCATTTT; CDR3: CASSLGGSRPQHF
D: .; J: TRBJ2-2; size: few; V: TRBV30; DNA: TGTGCCTCAGAGGGTGGGCTAGCGAGTAACACCGGGGAGCTGTTTTTT; CDR3: CASEGGLASNTGELFF
D: TRBD1; J: TRBJ1-1; size: few; V: TRBV5-1; DNA: TGCGCCAGCAGCTTGGCGGAGGGGGCGCGCACTGAAGCTTTCTTT; CDR3: CASSLAEGARTEAFF
D: TRBD1; J: TRBJ1-1; size: .; V: TRBV5-5; DNA: TGTGCCAGCAGCTGGGGTAACAGGGGAATCGCTGAAGCTTTCTTT; CDR3: CASSWGNRGIAEAFF
D: .; J: TRBJ2-6; size: .; V: TRBV11-2; DNA: TGTGCCAGCAGCCTTCGGGAAGGATCTGGGGCCAACGTCCTGACTTTC; CDR3: CASSLREGSGANVLTF
D: .; J: TRBJ2-2; size: .; V: TRBV5-1; DNA: TGCGCCAGCAGCTATATACAGGGTGGCACCGGGGAGCTGTTTTTT; CDR3: CASSYIQGGTGELFF
D: .; J: TRBJ2-7; size: .; V: TRBV23-1; DNA: TGCGCCAGCAGGGAGAACTGCAATTTGTACGAGCAGTACTTC; CDR3: CASRENCNLYEQYF
D: .; J: TRBJ1-5; size: .; V: TRBV19; DNA: TGTGCCAGTAGTATCCAAAGAGAGCAGCCCCAGCATTTT; CDR3: CASSIQREQPQHF